One sample yielded the 11 T cell receptor beta chains listed below, sequenced in a study of T-cell reconstitution after alpha-beta-depleted transplantation in children. Preparing the TCRbeta library involved the use of unique molecular identifiers. MiXCR, run by TCRdb on the PCR reads, gives a single entry per CDR3 protein. The table shows hundreds of thousands of distinct CDR3 sequences, with around 7.5% occurring only once. Sequencing was performed on PBMCs, mostly from graft donor cells, taken 180 days after TCRalphabeta/CD19-depleted stem cell transplant. The source is a male patient younger than 18 who had a stem cell transplant for acute lymphoblastic leukemia, so the T cells may come from the graft donor.

This clonotype occurred a few times. The V call is TRBV3-1, the J call TRBJ2-2, with TRBD2 identical over 7 bases. J lost 0 bases, V lost 0 bases, and 1 base had no gene match. The CDR3 spans 16 residues. Germline CDR1 reads LGHDT; CDR2 reads YNNKEL (reference sequence). CDR3 nucleotide sequence: TGTGCCAGCAGCCAAGAGCTAGCGGCGAACACCGGGGAGCTGTTTTTT. This codes for CASSQELAANTGELFF. Using reference TRBV3-1 and TRBJ2-2 for the parts outside the CDR3, the full variable domain is DTAVSQTPKYLVTQMGNDKSIKCEQNLGHDTMYWYKQDSKKFLKIMFSYNNKELIINETVPNRFSPKSPDKAHLNLHINSLELGDSAVYFCASSQELAANTGELFFGEGSRLTVL.

This clonotype was detected ten times or more. This chain joins TRBV4-3 and TRBJ1-6; 9 bases fit TRBD1. The CDR3 covers 17 residues. Per germline, CDR1 LGHNA and CDR2 YSLEER. V shed 3 bases and J 6 bases; nucleotides not matched to a gene: 9. CDR3 loop: CASSHVPTGGSNSPLHF. CDR3 DNA sequence: TGCGCCAGCAGCCACGTTCCGACAGGGGGTAGTAATTCACCCCTCCACTTT.

This clonotype was picked up many times. The V call is TRBV5-1, the J call TRBJ1-5, with D tentatively TRBD1 (6 bases). Deletions cut 5 bases from V and 8 bases from J, with 20 bases between. This CDR3 contains 15 residues. The germline V gene encodes CDR1 SGHRS and CDR2 YFSETQ. The CDR3 DNA reads TGCGCCAGCAGTCTTGCGGGGGCTGGGGGAGAGCCCCAGCATTTT. It specifies CASSLAGAGGEPQHF.

In its sample, this clonotype was seen many times. The V and J genes are TRBV11-2 and TRBJ2-7; 7 bases are shared with TRBD1. Losses at the gene ends were 4 bases for V and 11 bases for J; bases not matched to a gene: 14. This CDR3 has 14 residues. The germline V gene has CDR1 SGHAT and CDR2 FQNNGV. The CDR3 DNA reads as TGTGCCAGCAGCTCTAGCCCCAACCGGGACAGTGAGTACTTC. Protein: CASSSSPNRDSEYF.

The sample holds many counts of this clonotype. The V gene is TRBV6-5, the J gene TRBJ1-2, with a weak D call TRBD1 (6 bases). The germline V gene has CDR1 MNHEY and CDR2 SVGAGI. The CDR3 runs 14 residues. Trimming shortened V by 4 bases and J by 3 bases, and 12 bases separated the two germline ends. CDR3 nucleotide sequence: TGTGCCAGCAGTTTCAGACAGGTTGACTATGGCTACACCTTC. Translating it yields CASSFRQVDYGYTF.

This clonotype was seen ten or more times. Written as DNA, the CDR3 is TGTGCCAGCAGCTTTAAGCAGGGGGCCACTCCACGAAACACCATATATTTT. Translation gives CASSFKQGATPRNTIYF. The chain joins TRBV7-4 to TRBJ1-3; 8 bases line up with TRBD1. This CDR3 is built from 17 residues. V lost 3 bases, J lost 5 bases, and 12 bases stayed unmatched. Germline lookup yields CDR1 SGHVT and CDR2 SQSDAQ.

As concerns this clonotype: This could be a read error, since a much larger clone is one nucleotide away. The V call is TRBV9, the J call TRBJ1-3; D gene uncertain. Germline CDR1 reads SGDLS; CDR2 reads YYNGEE. The ends were cut back, 3 bases at V and 0 bases at J, with 10 bases in the middle. This CDR3 is 15 amino acids long. CDR3 amino acids: CASSADLISGNTIYF. The CDR3 DNA sequence: TGTGCCAGCAGCGCCGACTTGATCTCTGGAAACACCATATATTTT.

This clonotype was seen ten or more times. The V and J genes are TRBV4-1 and TRBJ1-6, with D tentatively TRBD1 (6 bases). CDR1 and CDR2 (germline): MGHRA, YSYEKL. The CDR3 runs 15 residues. The V end lost 0 bases, the J end lost 5 bases, and 8 bases lay between the germline ends. The CDR3 region has the DNA TGCGCCAGCAGCCAAGACCCAGGGGATAATTCACCCCTCCACTTT. This codes for CASSQDPGDNSPLHF.

The sample holds a few counts of this clonotype. The chain carries TRBV12-2 and TRBJ1-5; TRBD1 is taken as the D call from the table, unchecked against the DNA. TRBV12-2 is a pseudogene segment. This CDR3 spans 23 amino acids. The CDR3 protein is CASRLGTENRVLIRIYSNQPQHF. CDR3 nucleotides: TGTGCAAGTCGCTTAGGGACAGAGAATAGGGTATTGATAAGGATTTATAGCAATCAGCCCCAGCATTTT.

This clonotype was found many times. The chain joins TRBV6-5 to TRBJ2-7; D is unclear. Trimming took 0 bases from V and 4 from J, leaving 10 bases between them. CDR1 and CDR2 (germline): MNHEY, SVGAGI. The CDR3 runs 14 residues. The CDR3 DNA follows: TGTGCCAGCAGTTACTCGAGGCTTATGTACGAGCAGTACTTC. This sequence encodes CASSYSRLMYEQYF.

This clonotype was recorded many times. V and J are TRBV20-1 and TRBJ2-3; D unclear. Germline V gene sequence: CDR1 DFQATT, CDR2 SNEGSKA (reference sequence). Trimming took off 6 bases at V and 2 bases at J, with 18 bases between the two ends. The CDR3 length is 15 residues. For the CDR3, the DNA is TGCAGTGCCCCAGTTGCGGTAAGGGCCACAGATACGCAGTATTTT. Translated, it gives CSAPVAVRATDTQYF.